Listed below are T cell receptor beta chains from one sample, sequenced in a study of T-cell memory formation after mild COVID-19. TCRdb reprocessed the 5' RACE reads with MiXCR, giving one entry per CDR3 protein. The sample contains about 450,000 distinct CDR3 sequences, about 25% of which appear only once. Sequencing input: PBMCs or a T cell subset sorted from them (not recorded which). These TCRs come from an adult woman who had mild COVID-19 (a few samples of this study predate the infection). Cell type and time point are not known. CDR3s include the opening cysteine and the closing phenylalanine or tryptophan. The D gene is left open where the match is weak. A clone size is listed for some rows: how often the clone was seen (once, few, many), or a class if it is expanded.

>few|NA|TRBV6-5|TRBJ1-1
CASSYSYFSGTEAFF
TGTGCCAGCAGTTACTCGTATTTCAGCGGGACTGAAGCTTTCTTT
>NA|NA|TRBV20-1|TRBJ2-7
CSAPDGRPGSYEQYF
TGCAGTGCTCCTGACGGGAGACCGGGCTCCTACGAGCAGTACTTC
>few|TRBD2|TRBV12-3/TRBV12-4|TRBJ2-3
CASSFGTSGRTDTQYF
TGTGCCAGCAGTTTCGGGACTAGCGGGAGGACAGATACGCAGTATTTT
>NA|NA|TRBV3-1|TRBJ2-5
CASSQDEETQYF
TGTGCCAGCAGCCAAGACGAAGAGACCCAGTACTTC
>few|NA|TRBV3-1|TRBJ1-1
CASSQGGAGREAFF
TGTGCCAGCAGCCAAGGGGGCGCGGGGAGGGAAGCTTTCTTT
>NA|NA|TRBV12-3/TRBV12-4|TRBJ1-1
CASSTRAVTEAFF
TGTGCCAGCAGCACCAGAGCGGTCACTGAAGCTTTCTTT
>NA|TRBD2|TRBV3-1|TRBJ2-5
CASSQVVAGGPLETQYF
TGTGCCAGCAGCCAAGTCGTAGCGGGGGGGCCGCTAGAGACCCAGTACTTC
>NA|NA|TRBV6-5|TRBJ1-4
CASSPSGRFNEKLFF
TGTGCCAGCAGCCCCTCGGGACGGTTTAATGAAAAACTGTTTTTT
>NA|TRBD1|TRBV6-2/TRBV6-3|TRBJ2-7
CASSYPPGQWDEQYF
TGTGCCAGCAGTTACCCTCCGGGACAGTGGGACGAGCAGTACTTC
>few|NA|TRBV29-1|TRBJ1-1
CSVLQGDTEAFF
TGCAGCGTTTTACAGGGAGACACTGAAGCTTTCTTT
>NA|TRBD1|TRBV12-3/TRBV12-4|TRBJ2-1
CASSPQGAGYNEQFF
TGTGCCAGCAGTCCCCAGGGGGCGGGTTACAATGAGCAGTTCTTC
>many|NA|TRBV7-9|TRBJ1-2
CASSLEGLKTF
TGTGCCAGCAGCTTAGAAGGGTTGAAAACCTTC
>few|NA|TRBV12-3/TRBV12-4|TRBJ1-1
CASSLSNLMNTEAFF
TGTGCCAGCAGTTTAAGTAACTTAATGAACACTGAAGCTTTCTTT
>few|TRBD1|TRBV14|TRBJ2-3
CASSQDRRQGTDTQYF
TGTGCCAGCAGCCAAGATAGGAGACAGGGTACAGATACGCAGTATTTT
>few|NA|TRBV12-3/TRBV12-4|TRBJ1-2
CASRSTGVDGYTF
TGTGCCAGCAGATCAACAGGAGTAGATGGCTACACCTTC